This note documents a single T cell receptor beta chain sequence. The target antigen is unknown. This entry is derived from a study of beta chain features in type 1 diabetes. Regarding the study as a whole: For Type 1 diabetes patients, all four CD4+ subsets carried TCRB CDR3s that were moderately but significantly shorter. Overrepresentation of cells with high TCR expression could result from cDNA sequencing.

As every portion of the isolated RNA was reverse transcribed, the sequencing read expressed TCRB transcripts. Here immunoSEQ multiplex PCR was the method, and the copy in TCRdb shows in-frame clones only, minus some. The data hold roughly 700,000 clones, with 13% observed a single time. This CDR3 comprises 12 residues. V was clipped by 5 bases and J by 8 bases; unmatched bases: 5. Germline-derived CDR1 and CDR2 are MNHEY and SMNVEV (reference sequence). This receptor was taken from a man aged 18 to 29 with type 1 diabetes. This rearrangement joins TRBV27 to TRBJ1-2; TRBD1 matches at 7 bases. Sequenced material: naive CD4+ T cells from blood. CDR3 in DNA: TGTGCCAGCAGTCCACAGGGGTGGGGCTACACCTTC. Translation gives CASSPQGWGYTF.